These 12 T cell receptor beta chains originate from one sample sequenced in a study of T cell clonotyping in hematopoietic cell transplantation. TCRdb's copy holds only in-frame clones and misses some; the assay was immunoSEQ multiplex PCR. The sample records over 7,500 clones, roughly 80% being singletons. The material sequenced was PBMCs, taken at the time of graft-versus-host disease after allogeneic stem cell transplant. These receptors all stem from a male patient in his sixties or seventies who had an allogeneic stem cell transplant from an unrelated donor, so the T cells may come from the graft donor. Some clones in this sample may be carry-over from other donors' samples.

This chain's CDR3 is CASSLLSSPLHF. CDR3 coding DNA: TGTGCCAGCAGCTTACTGAGCTCACCCCTCCACTTT. The chain recombines TRBV7-9 with TRBJ1-6; D is unclear. Trimming left V 2 bases short and J 10 bases short, with 6 bases between. This CDR3 contains 12 residues. The germline V gene encodes CDR1 SEHNR and CDR2 FQNEAQ (reference sequence).

The chain combines TRBV7-8 with TRBJ1-2; a weak D match, TRBD1 (5 bases). Germline V gene lookup returns CDR1 SGHVS and CDR2 FQNEAQ. Trimming shortened V by 3 bases and J by 2 bases, and 13 bases separated the two germline ends. The CDR3 spans 15 residues. Here the CDR3 reads CASSLNIQANYGYTF. CDR3 nucleotides: TGTGCCAGCAGCTTGAACATACAGGCCAACTATGGCTACACCTTC.

V is TRBV4-1 and J is TRBJ1-1, with 10 nucleotides matching TRBD1. The J segment lost 7 bases and the V segment lost 4 bases, leaving 6 bases of the junction unmatched. The germline gives CDR1 MGHRA, CDR2 YSYEKL. The CDR3 covers 14 residues. This chain's CDR3 is CASSLSTGGVEAFF. Here the CDR3 DNA reads TGCGCCAGCAGCCTTTCGACAGGGGGCGTTGAAGCTTTCTTT.

The J gene is TRBJ1-1, the V gene TRBV7-2; D gene uncertain. The germline CDR1 and CDR2 sequences are SGHTA and FQGNSA. The CDR3 totals 13 residues. Trimming pared 1 base from V and 5 bases from J, leaving 8 bases between. CDR3 region: CASSLVWGTEAFF. CDR3 sequence (DNA): TGTGCCAGCAGCTTAGTGTGGGGTACTGAAGCTTTCTTT.

The chain combines TRBV5-4 with TRBJ1-2, with D possibly matching TRBD1 (6 bases). The V and J ends lost 4 bases and 7 bases respectively, with 14 bases between them. The CDR3 has 13 amino acids. The germline gives CDR1 SGHNT, CDR2 YYREEE (reference sequence). As DNA, the CDR3 is TGTGCCAGCAGCCGGGACACTACGGGTGGCTACACCTTC. Amino acid sequence: CASSRDTTGGYTF.

The chain joins TRBV9 to TRBJ1-2; 10 bases agree with TRBD1. The V segment lost 4 bases and the J segment 4 bases; nucleotides outside the gene matches: 7. There are 15 residues in the CDR3. Per the germline V gene, CDR1 is SGDLS and CDR2 is YYNGEE. CDR3 amino acids: CASSRGTGDPYGYTF. The CDR3 nucleotides read TGTGCCAGCAGCCGGGGGACAGGGGATCCCTATGGCTACACCTTC.

The chain has TRBV7-2 and TRBJ2-7, with a weak D call TRBD2 (6 bases). This CDR3 spans 15 amino acids. Trimming pared 5 bases from V and 5 bases from J, leaving 19 bases between. CDR1 and CDR2 from the germline V gene are SGHTA and FQGNSA. As DNA, the CDR3 is TGTGCCAGCAGCCCCCTGGGACTGCCTTTGGACGAGCAGTACTTC. Protein sequence: CASSPLGLPLDEQYF.

In this sample, this clone turned up a few times. V and J are TRBV7-9 and TRBJ2-1, with a possible D match to TRBD2 (6 bases). Germline loops: CDR1 SEHNR, CDR2 FQNEAQ (reference sequence). Trimming took off 1 base at V and 4 bases at J, with 14 bases between the two ends. CDR3 length: 16 amino acids. The CDR3: CASSLGFREVYNEQFF. The DNA for the CDR3 is TGTGCCAGCAGCTTAGGATTCAGGGAGGTATACAATGAGCAGTTCTTC.

The rearrangement uses TRBV29-1 and TRBJ2-7; 8 bases fit TRBD1. The germline V gene has CDR1 SQVTM and CDR2 ANQGSEA. V gave up 6 bases and J gave up 7 bases; unmatched junction bases: 11. The CDR3 has 13 amino acids. The CDR3 nucleotides are TGCAGCGTAGACACCACAGGGGGTAGAGAGCAGTACTTC. Translated: CSVDTTGGREQYF.

The chain employs TRBV13 and TRBJ1-2; no definite D call. V was pared by 7 bases and J by 4 bases, with 22 bases between. Germline values: CDR1 PRHDT, CDR2 FYEKMQ (reference sequence). This CDR3 comprises 16 residues. The CDR3 bases are TGTGCCAGCACCTGGGCCGGAACAGACCAAACCTATGGCTACACCTTC. Encoded protein: CASTWAGTDQTYGYTF.

The chain couples TRBV29-1 to TRBJ1-2; D call uncertain. The germline V and J ends were trimmed by 6 bases and 8 bases, with 7 bases remaining between them. CDR3 length: 9 amino acids. From germline, CDR1 is SQVTM and CDR2 ANQGSEA. CDR3 loop: CSVADGYTF. The CDR3 DNA reads TGCAGCGTCGCCGACGGCTACACCTTC.

CDR3 protein: CASSLGAGGASGELFF. DNA of the CDR3: TGTGCCAGCAGCTTGGGTGCAGGGGGCGCCTCCGGGGAGCTGTTTTTT. J is TRBJ2-2 and V is TRBV5-4; TRBD1 matches at 8 bases. Trimming at V came to 0 bases and at J to 6 bases, leaving 7 bases not matched to a gene. Germline CDR1 is SGHNT and CDR2 is YYREEE (reference sequence). The CDR3 has 16 amino acids. The full variable domain, completed using reference TRBV5-4 and TRBJ2-2, is ETGVTQSPTHLIKTRGQQVTLRCSSQSGHNTVSWYQQALGQGPQFIFQYYREEENGRGNFPPRFSGLQFPNYSSELNVNALELDDSALYLCASSLGAGGASGELFFGEGSRLTVL.